This T cell receptor beta chain was obtained from a study of tumor and adjacent non-tumor tissue in lung cancer. The template was RNA from unsorted bulk tissue. The library came from three nested PCR rounds adapted from ARM-PCR protocols. TCRdb reprocessed the multiplex PCR reads with MiXCR, giving one entry per CDR3 protein. This sample has 100,000 to 120,000 distinct CDR3 sequences, with approximately 80% found just once. About this clonotype: A much bigger clone sits one base away, suggesting this may be a read error.

Per germline, CDR1 SGHRS and CDR2 YFSETQ. V lost 0 bases and J 2 bases, leaving 11 bases between the germline ends. This CDR3 is 15 amino acids long. Sample: lung tumor tissue. The chain employs TRBV5-1 and TRBJ2-5, with D uncertain. The source of this sequence is a man between 65 and 79 years old with non-small cell lung cancer. DNA for the CDR3: TGCGCCAGCAGCTTGGTTCTAGGCAGTCAAGAGACCCAGTACTTC. Residues: CASSLVLGSQETQYF.